One and the same sample provided the 5 T cell receptor beta chains below, sequenced in a study of cytomegalovirus exposure and HLA in healthy donors. Amplification used 60 Vbeta primers and 13 Jbeta primers. Only in-frame clones appear in the TCRdb table, and some are missing; sequencing was by immunoSEQ multiplex PCR. This listing includes 45,000 to 55,000 clones. Sequenced sample: PBMCs. The origin of the receptors is a man between 35 and 55 years old in good health and CMV-seropositive.

V is TRBV5-4 and J is TRBJ2-7; TRBD2 matches 7 bases. The CDR3 totals 13 residues. Trimming cost V 5 bases and J 0 bases; bases outside gene matches: 2. CDR1 is SGHNT, CDR2 YYREEE, per germline (reference sequence). For the CDR3, the DNA is TGTGCCAGCAGAGGGAGGGACTCCTACGAGCAGTACTTC. This codes for CASRGRDSYEQYF.

The chain couples TRBV6-5 to TRBJ2-7; 8 bases align to TRBD1. The ends lost 4 bases at V and 1 base at J; junction bases unmatched: 3. Looked up from germline, CDR1 is MNHEY and CDR2 is SVGAGI. CDR3 size: 14 residues. This CDR3 reads CASSSGQGSYEQYF. In DNA form, the CDR3 reads TGTGCCAGCAGTTCTGGACAGGGATCCTACGAGCAGTACTTC.

This chain uses TRBV10-3 with TRBJ2-1, with 12 bases identical to TRBD2. Germline V gene data show CDR1 as ENHRY and CDR2 as SYGVKD. This CDR3 region has 15 residues. The trim removed 1 base at V and 7 bases at J, leaving 2 bases unmatched. DNA of the CDR3: TGTGCCATCAGTGAGTGGGGGACTAGCGGGAATGAGCAGTTCTTC. Amino acid sequence: CAISEWGTSGNEQFF.

The J gene is TRBJ1-5, the V gene TRBV5-1, with D perhaps matching TRBD1 (6 bases). This CDR3 spans 13 amino acids. The germline V and J ends were trimmed by 2 bases and 7 bases, with 10 bases remaining between them. CDR1 and CDR2 (germline): SGHRS, YFSETQ. The CDR3 is CASSFGRGQPQHF. In DNA, the CDR3 is TGCGCCAGCAGCTTCGGCAGGGGCCAGCCCCAGCATTTT.

V usage is TRBV6-7 and J usage is TRBJ1-1; the match to TRBD1 covers 9 bases. TRBV6-7 is an ORF, with its function uncertain. CDR3 length: 15 residues. J was trimmed by 1 base and V by 5 bases; bases with no gene match: 5. CDR3 amino acids: CASSTRDRENTEAFF. The CDR3 DNA reads as TGTGCCAGCAGTACCCGGGACAGGGAGAACACTGAAGCTTTCTTT.